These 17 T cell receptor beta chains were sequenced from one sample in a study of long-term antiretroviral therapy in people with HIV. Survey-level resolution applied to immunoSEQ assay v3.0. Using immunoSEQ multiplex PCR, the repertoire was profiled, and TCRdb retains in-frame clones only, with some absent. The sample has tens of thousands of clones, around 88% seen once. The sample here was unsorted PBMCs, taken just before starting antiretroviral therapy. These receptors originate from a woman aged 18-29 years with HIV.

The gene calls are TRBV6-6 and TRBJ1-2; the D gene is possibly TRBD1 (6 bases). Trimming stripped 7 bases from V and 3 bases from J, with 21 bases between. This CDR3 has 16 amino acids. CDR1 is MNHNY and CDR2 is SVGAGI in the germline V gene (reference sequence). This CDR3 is CASITPAGRTDYGYTF. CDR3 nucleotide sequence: TGTGCCAGCATTACCCCCGCGGGACGGACAGACTATGGCTACACCTTC.

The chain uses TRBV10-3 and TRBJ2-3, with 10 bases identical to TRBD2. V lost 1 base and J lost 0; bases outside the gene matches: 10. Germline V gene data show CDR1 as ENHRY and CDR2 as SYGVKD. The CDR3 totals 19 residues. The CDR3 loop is CAISEWGTSETTSTDTQYF. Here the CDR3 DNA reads TGTGCCATCAGTGAGTGGGGGACTAGCGAGACGACTAGCACAGATACGCAGTATTTT.

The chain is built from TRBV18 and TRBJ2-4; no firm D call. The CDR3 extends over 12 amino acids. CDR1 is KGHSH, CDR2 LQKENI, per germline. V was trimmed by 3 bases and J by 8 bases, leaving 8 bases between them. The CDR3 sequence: CASSPGSDIQYF. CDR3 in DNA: TGTGCCAGCTCACCGGGAAGTGACATTCAGTACTTC.

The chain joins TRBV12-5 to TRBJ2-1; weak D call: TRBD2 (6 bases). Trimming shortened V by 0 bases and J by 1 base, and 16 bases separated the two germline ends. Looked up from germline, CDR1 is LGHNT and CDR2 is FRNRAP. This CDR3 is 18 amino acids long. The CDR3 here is CASGLVGLSGESYNEQFF. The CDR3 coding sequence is TGTGCTAGTGGTTTGGTAGGGCTTAGCGGAGAATCCTACAATGAGCAGTTCTTC.

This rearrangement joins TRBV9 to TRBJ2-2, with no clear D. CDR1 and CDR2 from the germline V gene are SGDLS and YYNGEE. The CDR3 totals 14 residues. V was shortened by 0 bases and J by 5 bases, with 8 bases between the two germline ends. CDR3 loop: CASSVGSMTGELFF. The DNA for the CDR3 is TGTGCCAGCAGCGTAGGATCGATGACCGGGGAGCTGTTTTTT.

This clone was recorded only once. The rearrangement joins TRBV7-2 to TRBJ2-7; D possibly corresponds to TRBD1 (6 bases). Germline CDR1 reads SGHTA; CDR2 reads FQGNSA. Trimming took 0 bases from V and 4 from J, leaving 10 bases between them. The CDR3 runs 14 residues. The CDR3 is CASSLAARGYEQYF. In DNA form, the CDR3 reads TGTGCCAGCAGCTTAGCGGCCAGGGGTTACGAGCAGTACTTC.

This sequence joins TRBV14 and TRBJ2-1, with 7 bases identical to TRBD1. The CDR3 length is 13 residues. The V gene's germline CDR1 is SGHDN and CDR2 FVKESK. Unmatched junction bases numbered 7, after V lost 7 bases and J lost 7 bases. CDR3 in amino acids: CASTRTGGNEQFF. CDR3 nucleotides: TGTGCCAGCACCAGGACAGGTGGGAATGAGCAGTTCTTC.

CDR3 nucleotides: TGTGCCAGCAGCCGTCGGGGGCGGGAGACCTACAATGAGCAGTTCTTC. It is translated as CASSRRGRETYNEQFF. The chain carries TRBV7-2 and TRBJ2-1, with a tentative D call TRBD2 (7 bases). CDR1 and CDR2 (germline): SGHTA, FQGNSA. V was cut by 5 bases and J by 2 bases, with 16 bases left in between. The CDR3 is made up of 16 amino acids.

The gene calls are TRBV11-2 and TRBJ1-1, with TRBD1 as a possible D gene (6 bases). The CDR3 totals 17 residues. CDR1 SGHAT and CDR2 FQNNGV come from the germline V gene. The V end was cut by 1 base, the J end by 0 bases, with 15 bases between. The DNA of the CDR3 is TGTGCCAGCAGCTTAGGGGGGGGACACTTCGTGAACACTGAAGCTTTCTTT. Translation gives CASSLGGGHFVNTEAFF. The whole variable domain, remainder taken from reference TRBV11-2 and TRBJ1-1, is EAGVAQSPRYKIIEKRQSVAFWCNPISGHATLYWYQQILGQGPKLLIQFQNNGVVDDSQLPKDRFSAERLKGVDSTLKIQPAKLEDSAVYLCASSLGGGHFVNTEAFFGQGTRLTVV.

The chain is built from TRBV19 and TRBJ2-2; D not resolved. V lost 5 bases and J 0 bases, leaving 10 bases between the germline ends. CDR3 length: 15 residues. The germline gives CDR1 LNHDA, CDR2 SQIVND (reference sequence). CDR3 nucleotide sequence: TGTGCCAGTAGTCATGACAACGCGAACACCGGGGAGCTGTTTTTT. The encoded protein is CASSHDNANTGELFF.

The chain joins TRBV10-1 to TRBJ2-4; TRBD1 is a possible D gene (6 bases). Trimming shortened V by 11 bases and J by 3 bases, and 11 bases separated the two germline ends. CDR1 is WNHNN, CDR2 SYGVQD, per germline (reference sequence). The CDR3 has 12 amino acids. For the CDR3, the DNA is TGCGCCGGAAGGGGGTTCAAAAACATTCAGTACTTC. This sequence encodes CAGRGFKNIQYF.

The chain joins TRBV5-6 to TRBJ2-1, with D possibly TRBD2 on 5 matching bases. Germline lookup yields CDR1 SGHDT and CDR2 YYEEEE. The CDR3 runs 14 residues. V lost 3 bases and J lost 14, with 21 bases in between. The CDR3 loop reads CASSSLDRREKKFF. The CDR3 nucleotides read TGTGCCAGCAGCTCCCTCGATCGTCGGGAAAAAAAGTTCTTC.

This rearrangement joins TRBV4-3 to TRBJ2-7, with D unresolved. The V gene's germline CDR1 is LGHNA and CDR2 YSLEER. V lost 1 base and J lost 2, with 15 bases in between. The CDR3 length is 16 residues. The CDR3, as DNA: TGCGCCAGCAGCCAAGCCGTACAACGGTCCGCCTACGAGCAGTACTTC. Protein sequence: CASSQAVQRSAYEQYF.

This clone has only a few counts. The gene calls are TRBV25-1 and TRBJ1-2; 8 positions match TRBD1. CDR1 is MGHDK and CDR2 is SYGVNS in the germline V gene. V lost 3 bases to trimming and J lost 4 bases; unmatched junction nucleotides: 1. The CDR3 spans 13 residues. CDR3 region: CASSDDRGYGYTF. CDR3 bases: TGTGCCAGCAGTGACGACAGGGGCTATGGCTACACCTTC.

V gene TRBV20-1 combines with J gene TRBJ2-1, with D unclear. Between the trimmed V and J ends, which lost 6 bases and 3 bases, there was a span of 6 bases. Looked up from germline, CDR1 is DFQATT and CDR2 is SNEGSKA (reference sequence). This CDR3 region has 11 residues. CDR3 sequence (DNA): TGCAGTGCCCTCTTCTACAATGAGCAGTTCTTC. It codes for CSALFYNEQFF.

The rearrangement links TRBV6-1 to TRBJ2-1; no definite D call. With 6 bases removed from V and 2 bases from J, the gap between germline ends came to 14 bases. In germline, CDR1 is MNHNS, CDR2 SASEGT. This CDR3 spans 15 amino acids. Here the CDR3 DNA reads TGTGCCAGCAGAGCGAGCGTCGATACCTACAATGAGCAGTTCTTC. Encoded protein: CASRASVDTYNEQFF.

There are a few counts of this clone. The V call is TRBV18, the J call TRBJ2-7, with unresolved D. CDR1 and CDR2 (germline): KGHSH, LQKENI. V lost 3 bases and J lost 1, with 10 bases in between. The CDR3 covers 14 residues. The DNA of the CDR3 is TGTGCCAGCTCACCCCTGGAACGTTCCTACGAGCAGTACTTC. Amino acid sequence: CASSPLERSYEQYF.